A single sample is the source of the 4 T cell receptor beta chains below, sequenced in a study of T cell responses to AZD1222 COVID-19 vaccine. The table came from immunoSEQ multiplex PCR; TCRdb's copy has only in-frame clones and leaves some out. The sample records 100,000 to 150,000 clones, roughly 93% being singletons. The source was peripheral blood, collected 28 days after the second AZD1222 dose. These receptors were collected from an adult who received the AZD1222 COVID-19 vaccine.

This sequence joins TRBV7-2 and TRBJ2-7; 7 bases map to TRBD1. The germline V gene has CDR1 SGHTA and CDR2 FQGNSA. The J segment lost 4 bases and the V segment lost 3 bases, leaving 3 bases of the junction unmatched. The CDR3 spans 13 residues. CDR3 sequence (DNA): TGTGCCAGCAGCTTGTCACAGGGGTACGAGCAGTACTTC. It codes for CASSLSQGYEQYF.

The sample holds one count of this clone. This chain links TRBV6-5 with TRBJ1-2, with TRBD1 matching 8 bases. The germline V gene has CDR1 MNHEY and CDR2 SVGAGI. This CDR3 is built from 14 residues. V lost 2 bases, J lost 4 bases, and 3 bases stayed unmatched. The CDR3 sequence: CASSYNDRGYGYTF. The CDR3 DNA reads TGTGCCAGCAGTTACAACGACAGGGGCTATGGCTACACCTTC.

The V call is TRBV5-4, the J call TRBJ2-1, with D perhaps TRBD2 (5 bases). This CDR3 contains 14 residues. The germline V gene has CDR1 SGHNT and CDR2 YYREEE (reference sequence). V shed 1 base and J shed 0 bases, with 5 bases lying between them. The CDR3 loop reads CASSLTSSYNEQFF. Here the CDR3 DNA reads TGTGCCAGCAGCTTGACTAGCTCCTACAATGAGCAGTTCTTC.

This chain connects TRBV27 to TRBJ2-5, with D tentatively TRBD2 (5 bases). Germline V CDR1 and CDR2: MNHEY, SMNVEV (reference sequence). Trimming took off 3 bases at V and 5 bases at J, with 10 bases between the two ends. This CDR3 has 13 amino acids. CDR3 in amino acids: CASSFRGVETQYF. CDR3 in DNA: TGTGCCAGCAGTTTCCGGGGAGTCGAGACCCAGTACTTC.